This T cell receptor beta chain is drawn from a study of T cells after yellow fever vaccination. V was pared by 7 bases and J by 0 bases, with 5 bases of the junction left unmatched. This CDR3 has 15 amino acids. Germline V CDR1 and CDR2: MDHEN, SYDVKM. In making TCR cDNA, 5'RACE template switching added a universal primer site and UMIs to it. TCRdb re-analysed the 5' RACE reads in MiXCR, keeping a single row per CDR3 protein. The data contain hundreds of thousands of distinct CDR3 sequences, approximately 16% of them seen just once; the ten biggest clones take up about 18%. This sample comprised PBMCs, obtained more than 4 days after the first yellow fever vaccination. The chain combines TRBV28 with TRBJ2-3; 9 bases line up with TRBD1. The TCR was taken from a man aged 18 to 35 who received the YFV17D yellow fever vaccine. CDR3 loop: CASTSGTGSTDTQYF. In nucleotides, the CDR3 is TGTGCCAGCACATCCGGGACAGGGAGCACAGATACGCAGTATTTT.